The rows below give T cell receptor beta chains drawn from one sample of a study of response to subunit inactivated influenza vaccine. TCRdb re-called the RT-PCR reads with MiXCR, one entry per CDR3 protein. This sample has 800,000 to 1,000,000 distinct CDR3 sequences, with over 20% found just once. The sample in question was PBMCs from blood, obtained 5 days after vaccination. All receptors come from a man aged 50-59 years who received an inactivated influenza vaccine. Both conserved end residues are part of each CDR3. The D gene is left open where the match is weak. A row's size may be missing; if present it is once, few, many or a size class.

D | J | size | V | DNA | CDR3
. | TRBJ1-1 | few | TRBV12-3/TRBV12-4 | TGTGCCAGCAGTTTAGAGGTGGTCGTAGAAGCTTTCTTT | CASSLEVVVEAFF
. | TRBJ2-7 | . | TRBV7-6 | TGTGCCAGCAGCATACTAGACCAACCCCCCTACGAGCAGTACTTC | CASSILDQPPYEQYF
TRBD2 | TRBJ2-1 | few | TRBV2 | TGTGCCAGCAGGGATGCTAGCGGGAGCAATGAGCAGTTCTTC | CASRDASGSNEQFF
. | TRBJ2-7 | . | TRBV5-5 | TGTGCCAGCAGCACACAGGGTGCCCACGAGCAGTACTTC | CASSTQGAHEQYF
. | TRBJ1-5 | many | TRBV4-1 | TGCGCCAGCAGCCAAGGGAATCAGCCCCAGCATTTT | CASSQGNQPQHF
TRBD2 | TRBJ2-7 | . | TRBV20-1 | TGCAGTGCTAGTGAGTTAGCGGGATACCCTTACGAGCAGTACTTC | CSASELAGYPYEQYF
. | TRBJ2-2 | . | TRBV4-2 | TGTGCCAGCAGCCCCTTGGACAGCCACGACACCGGGGAGCTGTTTTTT | CASSPLDSHDTGELFF
. | TRBJ2-2 | . | TRBV28 | TGTGCCAGCAGTTTATTTACATCGAACACCGGGGAGCTGTTTTTT | CASSLFTSNTGELFF
TRBD2 | TRBJ2-1 | . | TRBV11-2 | TGTGCCAGCAGCTTAGTAGCGGGGGGGCTATACGAGCAGTTCTTC | CASSLVAGGLYEQFF
. | TRBJ2-3 | few | TRBV9 | TGTGCCAGCAGCCCGACCGGACTGGGGGGGCGAGATACGCAGTATTTT | CASSPTGLGGRDTQYF
TRBD2 | TRBJ2-4 | many | TRBV4-3 | TGCGCCAGCAGCCAGCTAGCGGGGGGGCCGGCCAAAAACATTCAGTACTTC | CASSQLAGGPAKNIQYF
TRBD2 | TRBJ2-1 | . | TRBV3-1 | TGTACCAGCACCTGGACCGGGACTAGCGGGGGGGCGTCTTACAATGAGCAGTTCTTC | CTSTWTGTSGGASYNEQFF
. | TRBJ2-1 | . | TRBV10-3 | TGTGCCATCAGTGGAGTCGAACGCGAGCAGTTCTTC | CAISGVEREQFF
. | TRBJ2-7 | . | TRBV28 | TGTGCCAGCACTGGAGCTAGTTGGGAGCAGTACTTC | CASTGASWEQYF
TRBD1 | TRBJ1-1 | . | TRBV5-1 | TGCGCCAGCAGCTCCACAGGGGCAAGTGAAGCTTTCTTT | CASSSTGASEAFF
TRBD1 | TRBJ1-2 | few | TRBV12-3/TRBV12-4 | TGTGCCAGCAGTTTATTGGCAGGGGGGAACTATGGCTACACCTTC | CASSLLAGGNYGYTF
. | TRBJ2-7 | . | TRBV7-2 | TGTGCCAGCAGCACTCCCCTGGCAGCCTACGAGCAGTACTTC | CASSTPLAAYEQYF
. | TRBJ2-5 | few | TRBV5-1 | TGCGCCAGCGGAGGCAGATGGGAGACCCAGTACTTC | CASGGRWETQYF
. | TRBJ2-1 | few | TRBV7-9 | TGTGCCAGCAGCCCGGGTTCCCGAGTTGGGAATGAGCAGTTCTTC | CASSPGSRVGNEQFF
TRBD1 | TRBJ2-7 | few | TRBV20-1 | TGCAGTGCCCCGGGACAGGGGGCTCTCGAGCAGTACTTC | CSAPGQGALEQYF
TRBD2 | TRBJ2-2 | few | TRBV27 | TGTGCCAGCAGGACGGGACTAGCGGACACCGGGGAGCTGTTTTTT | CASRTGLADTGELFF
. | TRBJ1-4 | few | TRBV13 | TGTGCCAGCAGCCAGGGACGGTCTAATGAAAAACTGTTTTTT | CASSQGRSNEKLFF
TRBD2 | TRBJ2-1 | . | TRBV11-2 | TGTGCCAGTTCGTACAGGCTGGGGCTAGCGGGAGCGTACAATGAGCAGTTCTTC | CASSYRLGLAGAYNEQFF
TRBD2 | TRBJ2-1 | few | TRBV2 | TGTGCCAGCATTCGGGGACTAGCGGGGTATGAGCAGTTCTTC | CASIRGLAGYEQFF
TRBD1 | TRBJ2-5 | few | TRBV29-1 | TGCAGCGTTGAAGCTAGGATCCGACAGGGGCAAGAGACCCAGTACTTC | CSVEARIRQGQETQYF
. | TRBJ2-1 | . | TRBV5-1 | TGCGCCAGCAGCAAGGACTTGACTTGGAATGAGCAGTTCTTC | CASSKDLTWNEQFF
TRBD2 | TRBJ2-5 | . | TRBV28 | TGTGCCAGCATTGGGACTAGCGGAGTCTCGGTGATATCTCCAGAGACCCAGTACTTC | CASIGTSGVSVISPETQYF
TRBD2 | TRBJ2-7 | . | TRBV20-1 | TGCAGTGCTACAGGGACTAGCGGGTTTACTGCCCACGAGCAGTACTTC | CSATGTSGFTAHEQYF
TRBD2 | TRBJ2-1 | few | TRBV20-1 | TGCAGTGCTAGATCCCTAGCGGGGGGGGGTTACAATGAGCAGTTCTTC | CSARSLAGGGYNEQFF
. | TRBJ1-5 | . | TRBV3-1 | TGTGCCAGCAGCCAAGATACGGGAGGTAATCAGCCCCAGCATTTT | CASSQDTGGNQPQHF
TRBD2 | TRBJ2-7 | few | TRBV7-2 | TGTGCCAGCAGCTTGACTAGCGGGGTTTACGAGCAGTACTTC | CASSLTSGVYEQYF